The 18 T cell receptor beta chains given below trace back to one sample, sequenced in a study of blood T cell repertoires in COVID-19. Produced via immunoSEQ multiplex PCR; TCRdb's table is partial and in-frame only. The table records about 170,000 clones, roughly 80% of them present only once. The sequenced material came from peripheral blood. These receptor sequences come from a woman of 80 years or more with acute or convalescent COVID-19.

This chain connects TRBV4-3 to TRBJ2-3; D perhaps matches TRBD2 (6 bases). Germline V gene lookup returns CDR1 LGHNA and CDR2 YSLEER. This CDR3 is 17 amino acids long. V lost 0 bases, J lost 4 bases, and 17 bases lay in between. CDR3 in amino acids: CASSQDLRGLGPDTQYF. The CDR3 nucleotides read TGCGCCAGCAGCCAAGATCTTCGGGGGTTAGGACCAGATACGCAGTATTTT.

This clone has just a few counts. The V call is TRBV30, the J call TRBJ1-2, with TRBD1 identical over 10 bases. From germline, CDR1 is GTSNPN and CDR2 SVGIG (reference sequence). J was trimmed by 3 bases and V by 5 bases; bases with no gene match: 9. The CDR3 sequence is 15 residues long. The CDR3 coding sequence is TGTGCCTGGGTCAACCCCGGGACAGGGGACTATGGCTACACCTTC. The encoded protein is CAWVNPGTGDYGYTF.

V gene TRBV30 combines with J gene TRBJ2-3; 9 positions match TRBD2. Germline V CDR1 and CDR2: GTSNPN, SVGIG (reference sequence). CDR3 size: 17 residues. After removal of 0 bases from V and 2 bases from J, the junction contained 9 bases not matched to a gene. The CDR3 here is CAWSVRIAGDLTDTQYF. Written as DNA, the CDR3 is TGTGCCTGGAGTGTACGGATAGCGGGGGACCTCACAGATACGCAGTATTTT.

The rearrangement uses TRBV4-2 and TRBJ2-2; D is perhaps TRBD2 (5 bases). CDR1 and CDR2 (germline): LGHNA, YNFKEQ. This CDR3 is 14 amino acids long. Trimming shortened V by 1 base and J by 3 bases, and 6 bases separated the two germline ends. As DNA, the CDR3 is TGTGCCAGCAGCCAAGTGGGAGACACCGGGGAGCTGTTTTTT. Its translation is CASSQVGDTGELFF.

V is TRBV4-3 and J is TRBJ2-2; 11 bases fit TRBD2. The length of the CDR3 is 18 residues. From germline, CDR1 is LGHNA and CDR2 YSLEER. Unmatched junction bases numbered 9, after V lost 1 base and J lost 5 bases. CDR3 DNA: TGCGCCAGCAGCCAAGTTTTACTAGCGGGAGTTGGAACCGGGGAGCTGTTTTTT. This encodes CASSQVLLAGVGTGELFF.

In DNA, the CDR3 is TGCAGCGTTGAAGGGGGCATCTTCACTGAAGCTTTCTTT. It codes for CSVEGGIFTEAFF. This chain uses TRBV29-1 with TRBJ1-1; weak D call: TRBD1 (5 bases). The CDR3 is made up of 13 amino acids. Germline CDR1 reads SQVTM; CDR2 reads ANQGSEA. V dropped 1 base and J dropped 4 bases, with 10 bases sitting between them.

A word on this clone: This sample includes further DNA sequences coding for the same CDR3. The V call is TRBV18, the J call TRBJ1-1; D is unresolved. This CDR3 comprises 13 residues. Trimming left V 2 bases short and J 1 base short, with 5 bases between. The germline gives CDR1 KGHSH, CDR2 LQKENI. This chain's CDR3 is CASSPNRNTEAFF. CDR3 nucleotide sequence: TGTGCCAGCTCACCAAACAGGAACACTGAAGCTTTCTTT.

The chain has TRBV5-1 and TRBJ2-1, with TRBD1 matching 9 bases. Germline V CDR1 and CDR2: SGHRS, YFSETQ. V was clipped by 0 bases and J by 15 bases; unmatched bases: 4. There are 12 residues in the CDR3. This chain's CDR3 is CASSLDRDRVFF. CDR3 sequence (DNA): TGCGCCAGCAGCTTGGACCGGGACAGGGTGTTCTTC.

The chain combines TRBV29-1 with TRBJ2-1, with no clear D. This CDR3 is built from 13 residues. With 1 base removed from V and 6 bases from J, the gap between germline ends came to 10 bases. Germline CDR1 and CDR2: SQVTM and ANQGSEA. CDR3 loop: CSVEGSGRNEQFF. In DNA, the CDR3 is TGCAGCGTTGAAGGTTCAGGTCGCAATGAGCAGTTCTTC.

V gene TRBV19 combines with J gene TRBJ1-4; a weak D match, TRBD1 (5 bases). Germline loops: CDR1 LNHDA, CDR2 SQIVND (reference sequence). CDR3 size: 15 residues. V was cut by 1 base and J by 7 bases, with 13 bases left in between. CDR3 region: CASSIGAGSREKLFF. The CDR3 bases are TGTGCCAGTAGTATAGGAGCAGGGTCCCGTGAAAAACTGTTTTTT.

The chain couples TRBV5-5 to TRBJ2-7, with TRBD2 as a possible D gene (5 bases). In germline, CDR1 is SGHKS, CDR2 YYEKEE (reference sequence). CDR3 size: 12 residues. Trimming cost V 3 bases and J 7 bases, with 11 bases left between them. CDR3 DNA: TGTGCCAGCAGCTCGTGGACTGGTGAGCAGTACTTC. As protein: CASSSWTGEQYF.

This clone has a handful of counts. This chain connects TRBV10-3 to TRBJ1-5, with D perhaps TRBD1 (6 bases). V shed 10 bases and J shed 3 bases, with 10 bases lying between them. The CDR3 has 12 amino acids. Germline CDR1 reads ENHRY; CDR2 reads SYGVKD. CDR3 bases: TGTGCCAGCTGGGACAACAATCAGCCCCAGCATTTT. Translation: CASWDNNQPQHF.

The chain couples TRBV29-1 to TRBJ2-2; D gene uncertain. Trimming cost V 3 bases and J 4 bases, with 12 bases left between them. The length of the CDR3 is 14 residues. Germline V gene sequence: CDR1 SQVTM, CDR2 ANQGSEA. The CDR3 nucleotides are TGCAGCGTTGACTCCCTTTGTTCCACCGGGGAGCTGTTTTTT. This sequence encodes CSVDSLCSTGELFF.

The chain employs TRBV5-1 and TRBJ2-5; 8 nucleotides line up with TRBD2. V shed 4 bases, J shed 2 bases, and the junction held 4 bases outside the gene matches. Per germline, CDR1 SGHRS and CDR2 YFSETQ. The CDR3 runs 14 residues. The DNA of the CDR3 is TGCGCCAGCAGCATGACTAGCGCACAAGAGACCCAGTACTTC. It translates to CASSMTSAQETQYF.

The rearrangement joins TRBV7-8 to TRBJ1-6, with D tentatively TRBD1 (6 bases). CDR1 SGHVS and CDR2 FQNEAQ come from the germline V gene. The CDR3 sequence is 15 residues long. V was cut by 0 bases and J by 10 bases, with 13 bases left in between. CDR3: CASSLALGAGSPLHF. In nucleotides, the CDR3 is TGTGCCAGCAGCTTAGCGTTGGGGGCTGGGTCACCCCTCCACTTT.

This chain uses TRBV9 with TRBJ2-5; TRBD2 aligns across 11 bases. CDR1 and CDR2 (germline): SGDLS, YYNGEE. Trimming removed 0 bases from V and 5 bases from J; junction bases left unmatched: 12. This CDR3 has 18 residues. The CDR3 protein is CASSVGGPGLAVGETQYF. CDR3 coding DNA: TGTGCCAGCAGCGTAGGGGGACCGGGACTAGCGGTTGGGGAGACCCAGTACTTC.

The chain uses TRBV7-9 and TRBJ1-4; unclear D gene. This CDR3 is built from 13 residues. V lost 3 bases and J lost 4, with 6 bases in between. Germline lookup yields CDR1 SEHNR and CDR2 FQNEAQ (reference sequence). In DNA, the CDR3 is TGTGCCAGCAGCTTGAGCTTTAATGAAAAACTGTTTTTT. Protein sequence: CASSLSFNEKLFF.

The chain uses TRBV29-1 and TRBJ2-5; the D gene is possibly TRBD2 (5 bases). V was trimmed by 3 bases and J by 2 bases, leaving 10 bases between them. Germline V gene lookup returns CDR1 SQVTM and CDR2 ANQGSEA. This CDR3 contains 13 residues. CDR3 in amino acids: CSVEEGGQETQYF. The CDR3 DNA reads TGCAGCGTTGAGGAAGGAGGACAAGAGACCCAGTACTTC.